The TCR beta chain under discussion was sequenced for a study of T cell responses to AZD1222 COVID-19 vaccine (dated by TCRdb to about 2021). About the study as a whole: Because spike-specific TCR depth and breadth did not differ between the two schedules, AZD1222 recipients who got a second dose at roughly 4 weeks were pooled with those who got a second dose at roughly 12 weeks. TCR sequencing was performed for about 250 trial participants, of whom some 200 were given two doses of AZD1222 and some 26 were given two doses of MenACWY control vaccine. Trial participants were enrolled by age into subgroups of 18-55, 56-69 and 70-plus years, and roughly 150, 30 and 60 TCR-sequenced participants, respectively, were included in these subgroups. Beyond this particular receptor, the publication reports: Reportedly, close to half of the unique spike-specific TCRs recognized epitopes lying outside the regions that are mutated in the B.1.351 and B.1.1.7 variants. No day 14 peak-response samples were available, so repertoires were characterized only after the peak T cell response. In the small 56-69-year group, the increase in depth fell short of significance, most likely because of low power. Conclusions about previously exposed vaccinees were limited because only a handful of AZD1222 recipients were SARS-CoV-2 seropositive at baseline. After two AZD1222 doses, both the breadth and the depth of spike-specific TCRs were significantly higher than at day 0 and than in MenACWY recipients. CD4 TCRs associated with the vaccine covered the entire spike protein, and the dominant responses were in regions 160-218 and 743-854. Participants were mostly white British and included more females than males, and it was suggested by the authors that clonal diversity may have been underestimated.

With respect to this clone: What this receptor recognizes is not known. No much larger clonotype is one base removed from it; base qualities were not supplied.

According to the study, the label for this sample's time point signals: baseline before first vaccination. Vaccinee samples were obtained from the UK trials COV001 and COV002, which included a single-blind randomized controlled phase 2/3 trial of AZD1222 (ChAdOx1 nCoV-19) in healthy adults. For TCRbeta chain sequencing, PBMC samples from trial participants were taken at day 0 and at day 28 after the second dose. As encoded in the germline V gene, CDR1 is SGHNT while CDR2 is YENEEA. Measured from the cysteine to the phenylalanine, the CDR3 is 15 residues long. Only the CDR3 part of the read is kept: 45 bases, read in frame from the first base. Trimming at the junction amounts to 5 bases on V and 0 bases on J, and the germline ends lie 11 bases apart. The CDR3 regions of human TCRbeta chains were analyzed by immunosequencing. As for the authors' bioinformatics: Repertoire TCRs were checked for matches against a reference library of SARS-CoV-2-specific TCRs that had been generated using the MIRA antigen-specificity platform. Breadth meant the fraction of unique TCRs that were SARS-CoV-2-associated, whereas depth meant the fraction of total T cells that were SARS-CoV-2-associated. Each spike-specific TCR was assigned to its reactive spike region and to a CD4 or CD8 class using the MIRA data. Log10-transformed breadth and depth values were compared by one-way ANOVA with Sidak's multiple comparisons tests. Held by TCRdb, this immuneACCESS table contains in-frame sequences only and omits some clones. Under half of the omission traces to an unresolved V gene where checked; the cause of the rest is unknown. Clone size and the V and J calls come from that table; the DNA yielded D and trimming. In this sample the table shows some 150,000 clones, roughly 94% of which occur a single time. The ten largest clones represent about 1.3% of the sample.

Sequencing used peripheral blood, obtained on day 0 of AZD1222 vaccination. The chain uses TRBV11-3 and TRBJ2-1; possibly the D gene is TRBD2, per 7 matching bases. This TCR came from an adult in good health. The CDR3 amino acid sequence is: CASSLRGGSYNEQFF. The nucleotide sequence reads as follows: TGTGCCAGCAGCCTAAGGGGGGGCTCCTACAATGAGCAGTTCTTC.